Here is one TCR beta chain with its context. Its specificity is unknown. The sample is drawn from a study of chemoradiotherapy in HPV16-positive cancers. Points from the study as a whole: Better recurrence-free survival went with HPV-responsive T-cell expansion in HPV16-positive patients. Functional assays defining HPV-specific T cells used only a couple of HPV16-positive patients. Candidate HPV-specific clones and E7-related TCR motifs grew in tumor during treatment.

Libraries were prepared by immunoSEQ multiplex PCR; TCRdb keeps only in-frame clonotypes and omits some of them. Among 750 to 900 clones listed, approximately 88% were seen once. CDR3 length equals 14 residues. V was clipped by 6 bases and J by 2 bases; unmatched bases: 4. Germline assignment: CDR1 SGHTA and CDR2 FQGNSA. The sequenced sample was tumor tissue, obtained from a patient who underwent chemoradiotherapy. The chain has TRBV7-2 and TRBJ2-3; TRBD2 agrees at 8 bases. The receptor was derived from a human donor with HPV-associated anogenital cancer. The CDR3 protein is CASSGSGVTDTQYF. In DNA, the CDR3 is TGTGCCAGCAGTGGTAGCGGGGTCACAGATACGCAGTATTTT.